These T cell receptor beta chains were read from a single sample in a study of shared clonotypes between healthy human individuals. The method was immunoSEQ multiplex PCR; TCRdb's version includes in-frame clones alone and lacks a portion of them. The sample lists a few million clones, roughly 93% seen once, with approximately 0.4% in the top ten. Sequences were obtained from naive CD4+ T cells from PBMCs. These TCRs come from a man aged 18 to 30 in good health. Some clones in this sample may be carry-over from other donors' samples. CDR3s leave out the opening cysteine and the closing phenylalanine or tryptophan.

j_call | v_call | cdr3_aa
TRBJ2-1 | TRBV9 | ASSPSDRGGNEQF
TRBJ1-2 | TRBV30 | ALGAPGRGNYGYT
TRBJ1-1 | TRBV5-4 | ASSLPGLIMNTEAF
TRBJ2-4 | TRBV18 | ASSPPGSHNIQY
TRBJ2-7 | TRBV28 | ASTFAGTPYEQY
TRBJ1-1 | TRBV6-1 | ATLLGGARDTEAF
TRBJ2-1 | TRBV15 | ATGPTSGNQVNEQF
TRBJ2-3 | TRBV10-3 | AISPTSGYTQY
TRBJ2-5 | TRBV2 | ASSVRAVQETQY
TRBJ1-2 | TRBV7-2 | ASSLFESGYT
TRBJ2-5 | TRBV25-1 | ASRTGSTQY
TRBJ1-3 | TRBV19 | ASSIGVYGNTIY
TRBJ2-3 | TRBV7-2 | ASRPTGTSGGVTDTQY
TRBJ1-1 | TRBV6-1 | ASSSLDRGRAF